Listed below are T cell receptor beta chains from one sample, sequenced in a study of shared clonotypes between healthy human individuals. This table comes from immunoSEQ multiplex PCR, and its TCRdb copy is limited to in-frame clones, with some not included. Among approximately 2.1 million clones listed, over 85% were seen once. The sequenced sample consisted of naive CD4+ T cells from PBMCs. These receptors were taken from a man between 18 and 35 years old in good health. Some clones in this sample may be carry-over from other donors' samples. The CDR3 runs from the conserved cysteine through the conserved F or W. The order of the fields is D gene, V gene, clone size, J gene, CDR3 protein, CDR3 DNA. D genes are given only for firm matches. Clone size, where shown, is once, few, many, or a class for clones that have expanded.

d_call: -; v_call: TRBV28; clone_size: -; j_call: TRBJ2-3; cdr3_aa: CASTPMGTSTDTQYF; cdr3_nt: TGTGCCAGCACGCCGATGGGGACTAGCACAGATACGCAGTATTTT
d_call: -; v_call: TRBV29-1; clone_size: -; j_call: TRBJ1-1; cdr3_aa: CSVGLGRTEAFF; cdr3_nt: TGCAGCGTTGGCCTGGGGCGCACTGAAGCTTTCTTT
d_call: -; v_call: TRBV27; clone_size: -; j_call: TRBJ2-2; cdr3_aa: CASSLVASPRIWGNTGELFF; cdr3_nt: TGTGCCAGCAGTTTAGTAGCCAGCCCCAGGATTTGGGGTAACACCGGGGAGCTGTTTTTT
d_call: -; v_call: TRBV7-8; clone_size: -; j_call: TRBJ2-1; cdr3_aa: CASIPSRVSSYNEQFF; cdr3_nt: TGTGCCAGCATCCCGTCGAGGGTTAGCTCCTACAATGAGCAGTTCTTC
d_call: TRBD2; v_call: TRBV11-1; clone_size: -; j_call: TRBJ2-7; cdr3_aa: CASSVSAGGPYEQYF; cdr3_nt: TGTGCCAGCAGCGTGTCTGCGGGAGGACCCTACGAGCAGTACTTC
d_call: TRBD1; v_call: TRBV6-4; clone_size: -; j_call: TRBJ1-1; cdr3_aa: CASSTDRSGGKAFF; cdr3_nt: TGTGCCAGCAGTACGGACAGGTCGGGTGGGAAAGCTTTCTTT
d_call: -; v_call: TRBV15; clone_size: -; j_call: TRBJ1-5; cdr3_aa: CATSRDRAGRNSQPQHF; cdr3_nt: TGTGCCACCAGCAGAGATAGGGCAGGAAGGAATTCTCAGCCCCAGCATTTT
d_call: TRBD1; v_call: TRBV28; clone_size: -; j_call: TRBJ1-1; cdr3_aa: CASSPAGTGTTEAFF; cdr3_nt: TGTGCCAGCAGTCCCGCCGGGACAGGGACTACAGAAGCTTTCTTT
d_call: TRBD2; v_call: TRBV5-1; clone_size: -; j_call: TRBJ2-1; cdr3_aa: CATREGLAAYNEQFF; cdr3_nt: TGCGCCACCCGGGAAGGACTAGCGGCTTACAATGAGCAGTTCTTC
d_call: -; v_call: TRBV5-6; clone_size: -; j_call: TRBJ2-5; cdr3_aa: CASSFLRETQYF; cdr3_nt: TGTGCCAGCAGCTTCCTGAGAGAGACCCAGTACTTC
d_call: -; v_call: TRBV13; clone_size: -; j_call: TRBJ1-2; cdr3_aa: CASSLGSADGYTF; cdr3_nt: TGTGCCAGCAGCTTAGGGTCAGCCGATGGCTACACCTTC
d_call: -; v_call: TRBV18; clone_size: -; j_call: TRBJ1-1; cdr3_aa: CASSGGGDTEAFF; cdr3_nt: TGTGCCAGCTCAGGGGGCGGGGACACTGAAGCTTTCTTT
d_call: -; v_call: TRBV5-1; clone_size: -; j_call: TRBJ2-3; cdr3_aa: CASSLVPRLDFRVTDTQYF; cdr3_nt: TGCGCCAGCAGCTTAGTTCCCCGTCTCGATTTCAGGGTTACAGATACGCAGTATTTT
d_call: TRBD1; v_call: TRBV5-1; clone_size: -; j_call: TRBJ1-1; cdr3_aa: CASSLAGSGGLSTEAFF; cdr3_nt: TGCGCCAGCAGCTTGGCCGGCTCAGGGGGCTTGAGCACTGAAGCTTTCTTT
d_call: TRBD1; v_call: TRBV9; clone_size: once; j_call: TRBJ2-1; cdr3_aa: CASSVFPGQGIYVSYNEQFF; cdr3_nt: TGTGCCAGCAGCGTATTCCCTGGACAGGGGATTTACGTCTCCTACAATGAGCAGTTCTTC
d_call: TRBD2; v_call: TRBV4-2; clone_size: -; j_call: TRBJ2-7; cdr3_aa: CASSQAGTSSYEQYF; cdr3_nt: TGTGCCAGCAGCCAAGCCGGGACTAGCAGCTACGAGCAGTACTTC
d_call: -; v_call: TRBV7-2; clone_size: -; j_call: TRBJ1-2; cdr3_aa: CASSLAPAGSGYGYTF; cdr3_nt: TGTGCCAGCAGCTTAGCGCCGGCAGGGTCGGGCTATGGCTACACCTTC